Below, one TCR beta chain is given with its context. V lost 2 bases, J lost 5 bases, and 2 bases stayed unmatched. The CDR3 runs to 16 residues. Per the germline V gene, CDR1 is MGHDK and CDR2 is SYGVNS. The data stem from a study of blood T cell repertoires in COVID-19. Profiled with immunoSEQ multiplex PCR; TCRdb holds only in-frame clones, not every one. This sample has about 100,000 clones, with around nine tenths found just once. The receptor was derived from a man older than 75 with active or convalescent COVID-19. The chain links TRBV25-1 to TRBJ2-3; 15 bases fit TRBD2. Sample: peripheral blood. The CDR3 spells CASSEGTSGRLDTQYF. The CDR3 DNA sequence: TGTGCCAGCAGTGAAGGGACTAGCGGGAGGTTAGATACGCAGTATTTT. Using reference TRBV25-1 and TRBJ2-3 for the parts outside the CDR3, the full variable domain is EADIYQTPRYLVIGTGKKITLECSQTMGHDKMYWYQQDPGMELHLIHYSYGVNSTEKGDLSSESTVSRIRTEHFPLTLESARPSHTSQYLCASSEGTSGRLDTQYFGPGTRLTVL.